The sequence of this T cell receptor beta chain was determined in a study of T cells in Graves' hyperthyroidism and ophthalmopathy. Study-wide results and limits: It was a median about 7.1 months before onset that the model predicted ophthalmopathy. Blood held most thyroid clonotypes expanded above 0.001 frequency.

Hyperthyroidism patients were newly diagnosed, had disease duration under 2 months, and were aged 18 to 65 years. There are 14 residues in the CDR3. The V and J ends lost 4 bases and 7 bases, in that order; junction bases with no gene match: 5. Germline-derived CDR1 and CDR2 are SGHRS and YFSETQ. The investigators amplified TCR beta CDR3 regions from RNA transcripts. The HTBI primer set drove a first-round RT-PCR of the TCR CDR3. Each CDR3 protein gets one entry after TCRdb re-called the multiplex PCR reads with MiXCR. This sample carries approximately 420,000 distinct CDR3 sequences, roughly 13% of them seen once, and the ten largest clones take 5.3%. About this clonotype: Its antigen remains unknown.

Material: blood. The V gene is TRBV5-1, the J gene TRBJ2-4; 10 nucleotides agree with TRBD2. The clonotype was recovered from a woman aged 18-35 years with Graves' hyperthyroidism. CDR3 DNA: TGCGCCAGCAGCATCGCTAGCGGGAGTAACATTCAGTACTTC. Translating it yields CASSIASGSNIQYF.